Given below is one T cell receptor beta chain in context. Its antigen remains unidentified. The V gene's germline CDR1 is SGHTA and CDR2 FQGTGA. The CDR3 has 16 residues. The data stem from a study of CXCR3-negative and CXCR3-positive naive CD8 T cells. The authors made the TRB cDNA libraries by 5' RACE using UMI labels. TCRdb reprocessed the 5' RACE reads; each CDR3 protein has one entry and no DNA is given. The listing contains 35,000 to 45,000 distinct CDR3 sequences. A CD45RO-CCR7+CD27+CD95- phenotype identified naive CD8+ T cells. General study results and limits: For the naive subsets, surface CD5 was similar, and TCR strength was inferred from TRB CDR3 properties.

V usage is TRBV7-3 and J usage is TRBJ1-1; the D call of TRBD1 rests on TCRdb alone, since no DNA is present to check it. The sequenced material came from naive CXCR3- CD8+ T cells from blood. The subset denotes: CD45RO-CCR7+CD27+CD95- naive CD8+ T cells lacking CXCR3 (TNR3-). The receptor's source is a human donor in good health. Some clones in this sample may be carry-over from other donors' samples. The CDR3: CASSSGQGGMNTEAFF. Full variable domain (missing parts from reference TRBV7-3 and TRBJ1-1): GAGVSQTPSNKVTEKGKYVELRCDPISGHTALYWYRQSLGQGPEFLIYFQGTGAADDSGLPNDRFFAVRPEGSVSTLKIQRTERGDSAVYLCASSSGQGGMNTEAFFGQGTRLTVV.